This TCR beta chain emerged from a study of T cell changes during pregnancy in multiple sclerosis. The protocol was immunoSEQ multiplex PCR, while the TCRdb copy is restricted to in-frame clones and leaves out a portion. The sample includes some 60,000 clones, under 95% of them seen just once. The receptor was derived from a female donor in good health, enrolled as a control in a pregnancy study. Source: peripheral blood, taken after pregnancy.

CDR3 sequence reads: CASSESTGLAGIDTQYF. The CDR3 coding sequence is TGTGCCAGCAGTGAATCTACGGGACTAGCGGGAATAGATACGCAGTATTTT. The chain is built from TRBV2 and TRBJ2-3; 13 positions match TRBD2. The CDR3 totals 17 residues. The germline V gene has CDR1 SNHLY and CDR2 FYNNEI. Trimming at V came to 2 bases and at J to 5 bases, leaving 7 bases not matched to a gene.